The 29 T cell receptor beta chains listed next were all sequenced from one sample in a study of blood T cell repertoires in COVID-19 (dated by TCRdb to the early 2020s). Library preparation used the immunoSEQ multiplex PCR assay. TCRdb limited this immuneACCESS table to in-frame rearrangements with V and J called. A share of clones is missing; checked studies link under half to unresolved V genes, and the rest is unexplained. The sample table holds under 300,000 clones, of which roughly 88% were seen once. The ten largest make up over 2% of the sample. Material for sequencing was peripheral blood. The receptor source for this set is a man under 40 who had recovered from COVID-19.

The chain recombines TRBV6-5 with TRBJ1-2; 8 bases fit TRBD1. The germline gives CDR1 MNHEY, CDR2 SVGAGI. This CDR3 region has 14 residues. V trimming: 6 bases; J trimming: 4 bases; junction bases outside the gene matches: 7. This CDR3 reads CASRTGTGSYGYTF. The CDR3 DNA sequence: TGTGCCAGCAGAACCGGGACAGGCAGCTATGGCTACACCTTC.

This clone was detected only once. The V and J genes are TRBV6-1 and TRBJ2-1, with D unresolved. Per germline, CDR1 MNHNS and CDR2 SASEGT. The CDR3 has 14 residues. The ends were cut back, 1 base at V and 3 bases at J, with 7 bases in the middle. The CDR3 DNA is TGTGCCAGCAGTGAAGTCCCCGGCTACAATGAGCAGTTCTTC. This sequence encodes CASSEVPGYNEQFF.

V is TRBV7-8 and J is TRBJ2-1; D may be TRBD2 (6 bases). Per germline, CDR1 SGHVS and CDR2 FQNEAQ. V lost 5 bases and J lost 0, with 11 bases in between. This CDR3 region has 15 residues. CDR3 in DNA: TGTGCCAGCAGCCGACGGGAGAGCTCCTACAATGAGCAGTTCTTC. Protein product: CASSRRESSYNEQFF.

The rearrangement joins TRBV9 to TRBJ2-5; D call uncertain. This CDR3 comprises 15 residues. The germline V gene has CDR1 SGDLS and CDR2 YYNGEE. The germline V and J ends were trimmed by 0 bases and 1 base, with 10 bases remaining between them. In DNA, the CDR3 is TGTGCCAGCAGCGTAGTTCTTAGTGGCCAAGAGACCCAGTACTTC. Its protein is CASSVVLSGQETQYF.

This clone was observed a few times. This rearrangement joins TRBV18 to TRBJ1-5, with D uncertain. Germline V CDR1 and CDR2: KGHSH, LQKENI. V lost 2 bases, J lost 2 bases, and 10 bases lay in between. The CDR3 length is 15 residues. The CDR3 DNA sequence: TGTGCCAGCTCACCATCGGGGAGCGGCAATCAGCCCCAGCATTTT. Protein product: CASSPSGSGNQPQHF.

CDR3 nucleotides: TGTGCCAGCTCACCTTCTGGGCTTGATGAGACCCAGTACTTC. Amino acids: CASSPSGLDETQYF. This chain connects TRBV18 to TRBJ2-5; the D is unclear. The V end lost 3 bases, the J end lost 5 bases, and 13 bases lay between the germline ends. This CDR3 region has 14 residues. Germline lookup yields CDR1 KGHSH and CDR2 LQKENI. Complete variable domain (other parts from reference TRBV18 and TRBJ2-5): NAGVMQNPRHLVRRRGQEARLRCSPMKGHSHVYWYRQLPEEGLKFMVYLQKENIIDESGMPKERFSAEFPKEGPSILRIQQVVRGDSAAYFCASSPSGLDETQYFGPGTRLLVL.

The table lists this clone with a few counts. V is TRBV14 and J is TRBJ1-4; no clear D gene. The CDR3 is made up of 13 amino acids. Looked up from germline, CDR1 is SGHDN and CDR2 is FVKESK. V was cut by 4 bases and J by 7 bases, with 10 bases left in between. The CDR3 loop is CASSPRLGEKLFF. The CDR3 DNA sequence: TGTGCCAGCAGCCCCCGGCTAGGTGAAAAACTGTTTTTT.

The chain recombines TRBV7-2 with TRBJ1-2; D not resolved. Between the trimmed V and J ends, which lost 5 bases and 1 base, there was a span of 14 bases. Germline V gene sequence: CDR1 SGHTA, CDR2 FQGNSA. The CDR3 spans 15 residues. For the CDR3, the DNA is TGTGCCAGCAGCCCGGGAGTATCCTTTAACTATGGCTACACCTTC. Residues: CASSPGVSFNYGYTF.

The CDR3 nucleotides are TGTGCCATCAGTGATCCGGGGTTTCCCTCCTACGAGCAGTACTTC. As protein: CAISDPGFPSYEQYF. The chain is built from TRBV10-3 and TRBJ2-7, with a weak D call TRBD2 (5 bases). Germline CDR1 is ENHRY and CDR2 is SYGVKD. This CDR3 has 15 amino acids. Trimming removed 3 bases at V and 0 bases at J, with 12 bases between.

The chain couples TRBV15 to TRBJ2-1; the match to TRBD2 covers 11 bases. The V gene's germline CDR1 is LNHNV and CDR2 YYDKDF (reference sequence). This CDR3 contains 19 residues. V was clipped by 6 bases and J by 0 bases; unmatched bases: 13. CDR3 nucleotides: TGTGCCACCAGAGAAGTAAGACTAGCGGGGATAAGCTCCTACAATGAGCAGTTCTTC. Its translation is CATREVRLAGISSYNEQFF.

This chain joins TRBV5-4 and TRBJ2-7; maybe TRBD2 (7 bases). The CDR3 runs to 15 residues. V was trimmed by 2 bases and J by 2 bases, leaving 14 bases between them. CDR1 and CDR2 (germline): SGHNT, YYREEE (reference sequence). The CDR3 DNA reads TGTGCCAGCAGCTTTTTTGCGGGGGCGGCCTACGAGCAGTACTTC. Its protein is CASSFFAGAAYEQYF.

The chain couples TRBV7-6 to TRBJ2-1; 9 nucleotides align to TRBD1. Germline-derived CDR1 and CDR2 are SGHVS and FNYEAQ. CDR3 length equals 18 residues. V shed 1 base, J shed 4 bases, and the junction held 11 bases outside the gene matches. This CDR3 reads CASSLDHIGQGTYNEQFF. The CDR3 region has the DNA TGTGCCAGCAGCTTAGACCATATCGGACAGGGGACTTACAATGAGCAGTTCTTC.

The chain combines TRBV5-1 with TRBJ1-1, with TRBD1 matching over 7 bases. This CDR3 has 13 residues. Germline values: CDR1 SGHRS, CDR2 YFSETQ. The V and J ends lost 4 bases and 6 bases, in that order; junction bases with no gene match: 6. The CDR3: CASSPGGLAEAFF. DNA of the CDR3: TGCGCCAGCAGCCCAGGGGGACTTGCTGAAGCTTTCTTT.

The chain couples TRBV4-1 to TRBJ1-6; perhaps TRBD1 as D (5 bases). Trimming pared 4 bases from V and 6 bases from J, leaving 13 bases between. CDR3 size: 15 residues. Germline V gives CDR1 MGHRA, CDR2 YSYEKL. This chain's CDR3 is CASSLREQANSPLHF. CDR3 nucleotide sequence: TGCGCCAGCAGCCTTAGGGAACAGGCTAATTCACCCCTCCACTTT.

The chain uses TRBV18 and TRBJ2-7; 8 positions match TRBD1. Trimming at V came to 2 bases and at J to 2 bases, leaving 8 bases not matched to a gene. CDR3 length: 16 amino acids. Germline V gene data show CDR1 as KGHSH and CDR2 as LQKENI. The CDR3 spells CASSPRGQVTTYEQYF. CDR3 DNA sequence: TGTGCCAGCTCACCAAGGGGACAGGTCACTACCTACGAGCAGTACTTC.

The chain links TRBV12-5 to TRBJ2-2; perhaps TRBD1 as D (6 bases). Trimming took 8 bases from V and 4 from J, leaving 11 bases between them. The CDR3 consists of 13 residues. Germline V gene data show CDR1 as LGHNT and CDR2 as FRNRAP. CDR3: CASTGSGTGELFF. For the CDR3, the DNA is TGTGCTAGTACAGGGTCGGGCACCGGGGAGCTGTTTTTT.

This clone was observed a few times. The chain uses TRBV28 and TRBJ1-4, with 7 bases aligning to TRBD1. Trimming removed 6 bases from V and 8 bases from J; junction bases left unmatched: 6. The CDR3 contains 13 residues. The germline V gene has CDR1 MDHEN and CDR2 SYDVKM. The CDR3 DNA reads TGTGCCAGCAGCCGACAGGGCCGGGAAAAACTGTTTTTT. It is translated as CASSRQGREKLFF.

The V call is TRBV19, the J call TRBJ2-1, with 10 bases aligning to TRBD2. CDR1 and CDR2 (germline): LNHDA, SQIVND (reference sequence). The CDR3 has 17 residues. V trimming: 2 bases; J trimming: 7 bases; junction bases outside the gene matches: 11. Written as DNA, the CDR3 is TGTGCCAGTAGTATAAGCGGGGGGGTCTTCACTTGGAATGAGCAGTTCTTC. It codes for CASSISGGVFTWNEQFF.

The chain joins TRBV19 to TRBJ2-7; 9 bases are a match to TRBD1. Germline V CDR1 and CDR2: LNHDA, SQIVND (reference sequence). The V and J ends lost 6 bases and 1 base, in that order; junction bases with no gene match: 10. The CDR3 is 16 amino acids. The CDR3 region is CASSSFGTGLSYEQYF. The CDR3 DNA follows: TGTGCCAGTAGCTCCTTTGGGACAGGGCTTTCCTACGAGCAGTACTTC.

The CDR3 nucleotides are TGTGCCTTTTATTCGGGGGGGGCGCGGGATGAAAAACTGTTTTTT. Its protein product is CAFYSGGARDEKLFF. The rearrangement joins TRBV30 to TRBJ1-4; perhaps TRBD1 as D (6 bases). Germline CDR1 reads GTSNPN; CDR2 reads SVGIG (reference sequence). The CDR3 is made up of 15 amino acids. The V end lost 7 bases, the J end lost 6 bases, and 21 bases lay between the germline ends. The whole variable domain, filled in from reference TRBV30 and TRBJ1-4, reads SQTIHQWPATLVQPVGSPLSLECTVEGTSNPNLYWYRQAAGRGLQLLFYSVGIGQISSEVPQNLSASRPQDRQFILSSKKLLLSDSGFYLCAFYSGGARDEKLFFGSGTQLSVL.

The chain recombines TRBV19 with TRBJ1-5; D not resolved. In germline, CDR1 is LNHDA, CDR2 SQIVND (reference sequence). This CDR3 is built from 15 residues. With 3 bases removed from V and 1 base from J, the gap between germline ends came to 10 bases. The CDR3 DNA reads as TGTGCCAGTAGTATTTATTCCAGGAGCAATCAGCCCCAGCATTTT. Translation gives CASSIYSRSNQPQHF. Based on the CDR3 plus reference TRBV19 and TRBJ1-5, the full variable domain is DGGITQSPKYLFRKEGQNVTLSCEQNLNHDAMYWYRQDPGQGLRLIYYSQIVNDFQKGDIAEGYSVSREKKESFPLTVTSAQKNPTAFYLCASSIYSRSNQPQHFGDGTRLSIL.

The J gene is TRBJ2-1, the V gene TRBV7-2, with 7 nucleotides matching TRBD1. Germline assignment: CDR1 SGHTA and CDR2 FQGNSA. The junction had 4 bases not matched to a gene; V was cut back by 5 bases and J by 0 bases. CDR3 length: 15 amino acids. CDR3 sequence reads: CASSPGQASYNEQFF. For the CDR3, the DNA is TGTGCCAGCAGCCCAGGACAGGCCTCCTACAATGAGCAGTTCTTC.

The rearrangement links TRBV20-1 to TRBJ1-2, with no clear D. The germline gives CDR1 DFQATT, CDR2 SNEGSKA (reference sequence). The CDR3 has 11 residues. The germline V and J ends were trimmed by 6 bases and 6 bases, with 11 bases remaining between them. Here the CDR3 reads CSASRMNGYTF. The CDR3 bases are TGCAGTGCCTCCAGGATGAATGGCTACACCTTC.

This chain joins TRBV13 and TRBJ1-5; no definite D call. Trimming shortened V by 5 bases and J by 4 bases, and 6 bases separated the two germline ends. This CDR3 region has 12 residues. Germline V gene data show CDR1 as PRHDT and CDR2 as FYEKMQ (reference sequence). The CDR3 coding sequence is TGTGCCAGCAGCCAAAATAATCAGCCCCAGCATTTT. Its protein is CASSQNNQPQHF.

The chain uses TRBV4-2 and TRBJ2-7, with 9 bases aligning to TRBD1. The V gene end was trimmed by 1 base and the J gene end by 3 bases; junction bases not matched to a gene: 7. The CDR3 is 16 amino acids. Per germline, CDR1 LGHNA and CDR2 YNFKEQ. CDR3 bases: TGTGCCAGCAGCCAAGGCCCGGGACAGGGCATCTACGAGCAGTACTTC. Translated: CASSQGPGQGIYEQYF.

The chain recombines TRBV11-3 with TRBJ1-1, with 7 positions matching TRBD1. The CDR3 sequence is 12 residues long. Germline loops: CDR1 SGHNT, CDR2 YENEEA. Trimming removed 5 bases from V and 9 bases from J; junction bases left unmatched: 6. The CDR3 coding sequence is TGTGCCAGCAGCCAGGCGAGGGGGCAAGCTTTCTTT. This codes for CASSQARGQAFF.

The CDR3 is CASSPQPPGTEAFF. The CDR3 DNA is TGTGCCAGCAGCCCTCAGCCCCCGGGGACTGAAGCTTTCTTT. The chain couples TRBV11-3 to TRBJ1-1, with D uncertain. CDR3 length: 14 residues. Germline V gene sequence: CDR1 SGHNT, CDR2 YENEEA. V gave up 5 bases and J gave up 5 bases, with 15 bases separating them.

This clone was observed a handful of times. The V call is TRBV12-5, the J call TRBJ1-3, with 8 bases aligning to TRBD1. This CDR3 comprises 17 residues. Per the germline V gene, CDR1 is LGHNT and CDR2 is FRNRAP. Trimming took 4 bases from V and 0 from J; bases not matched to a gene: 8. CDR3 nucleotides: TGTGCTAGTGGTTCATTAGACAGGGGAGTCTCTGGAAACACCATATATTTT. Translating it yields CASGSLDRGVSGNTIYF.

V and J are TRBV6-6 and TRBJ1-2; TRBD1 agrees at 7 bases. The CDR3 consists of 16 residues. Germline V gives CDR1 MNHNY, CDR2 SVGAGI (reference sequence). The J segment lost 4 bases and the V segment lost 2 bases, leaving 10 bases of the junction unmatched. CDR3 region: CASSYREGALSYGYTF. CDR3 sequence (DNA): TGTGCCAGCAGTTACCGCGAGGGGGCGCTTTCCTATGGCTACACCTTC.